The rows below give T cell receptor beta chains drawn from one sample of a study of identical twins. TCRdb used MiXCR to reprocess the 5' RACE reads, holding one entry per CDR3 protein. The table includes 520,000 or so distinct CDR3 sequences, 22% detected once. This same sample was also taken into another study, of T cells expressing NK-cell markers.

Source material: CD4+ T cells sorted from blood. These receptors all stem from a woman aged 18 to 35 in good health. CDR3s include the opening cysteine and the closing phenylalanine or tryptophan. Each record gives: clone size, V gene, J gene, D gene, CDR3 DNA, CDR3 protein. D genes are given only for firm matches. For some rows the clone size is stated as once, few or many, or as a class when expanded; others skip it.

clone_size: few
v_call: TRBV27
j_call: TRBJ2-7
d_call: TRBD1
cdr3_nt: TGTGCCAGCAGTTTCCGTGACAGGGCGTTAGGGGAGCAGTACTTC
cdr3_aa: CASSFRDRALGEQYF

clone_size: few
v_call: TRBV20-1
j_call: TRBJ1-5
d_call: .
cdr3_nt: TGCAGTGCTAGAGGGGGCGGTGAAGGAGACCAGCCCCAGCATTTT
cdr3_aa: CSARGGGEGDQPQHF

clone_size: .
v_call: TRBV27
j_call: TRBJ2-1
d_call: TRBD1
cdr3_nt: TGTGCCAGCCGCTGGGACAGGGGGGGCAATGAGCAGTTCTTC
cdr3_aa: CASRWDRGGNEQFF

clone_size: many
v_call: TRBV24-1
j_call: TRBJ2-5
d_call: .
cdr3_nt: TGTGCCACCAGTGACATTGCGGGACACCAGTACTTC
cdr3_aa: CATSDIAGHQYF

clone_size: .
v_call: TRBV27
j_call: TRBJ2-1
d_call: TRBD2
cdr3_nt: TGTGCCAGCAACTCAGCGGGAGCCTCCGGGAATGAGCAGTTCTTC
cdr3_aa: CASNSAGASGNEQFF

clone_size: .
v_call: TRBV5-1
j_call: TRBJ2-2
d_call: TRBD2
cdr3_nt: TGCGCCAGCAGCTATCGGACTAGCGGGGGTGTCACCGGGGAGCTGTTTTTT
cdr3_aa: CASSYRTSGGVTGELFF

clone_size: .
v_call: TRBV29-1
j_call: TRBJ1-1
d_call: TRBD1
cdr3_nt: TGCAGCGCGCGTCACAGGGGGGAGAACACTGAAGCTTTCTTT
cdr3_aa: CSARHRGENTEAFF

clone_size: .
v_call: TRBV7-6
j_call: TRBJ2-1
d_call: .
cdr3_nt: TGTGCCAGCAGCTTAGAACTTAACAATGAGCAGTTCTTC
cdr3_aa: CASSLELNNEQFF

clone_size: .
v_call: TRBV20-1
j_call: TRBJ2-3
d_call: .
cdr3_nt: TGCAGTGCTAGTTTGACGGCTAGCACAGATACGCAGTATTTT
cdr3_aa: CSASLTASTDTQYF

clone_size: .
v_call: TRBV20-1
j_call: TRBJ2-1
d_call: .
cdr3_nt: TGCAGTGCTAGGTTCACTGGGCAGTTCTTC
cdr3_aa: CSARFTGQFF

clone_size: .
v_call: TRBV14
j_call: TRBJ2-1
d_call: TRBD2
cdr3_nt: TGTGCCAGCAGCCAACCGGGACTAGCGGGAGTTAGGAAATATAATGAGCAGTTCTTC
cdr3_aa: CASSQPGLAGVRKYNEQFF

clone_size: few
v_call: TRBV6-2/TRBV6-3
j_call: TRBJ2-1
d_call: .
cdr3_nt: TGTGCCAGCAGTTCGGGTAGGGCACTTTGGAATGAGCAGTTCTTC
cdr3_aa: CASSSGRALWNEQFF

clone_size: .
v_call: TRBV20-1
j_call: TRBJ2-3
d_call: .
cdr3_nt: TGCAGTGCTCCCTTCATAGAAACAGCGGATACGCAGTATTTT
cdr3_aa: CSAPFIETADTQYF

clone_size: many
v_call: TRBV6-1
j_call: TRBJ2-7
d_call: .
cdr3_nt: TGTGCCAGCAGACCGGGACGGAACTACGAGCAGTACTTC
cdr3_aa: CASRPGRNYEQYF

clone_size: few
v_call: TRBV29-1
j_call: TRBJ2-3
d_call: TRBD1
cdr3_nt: TGCAGCGTAGGGACAGCTCCAGATACGCAGTATTTT
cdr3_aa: CSVGTAPDTQYF

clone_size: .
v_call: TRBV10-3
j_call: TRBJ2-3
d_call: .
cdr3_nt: TGTGCCATCGGGCTTACCACAGATACGCAGTATTTT
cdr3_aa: CAIGLTTDTQYF

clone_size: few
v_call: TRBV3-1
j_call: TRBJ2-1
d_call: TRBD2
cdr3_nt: TGTGCCAGCAGCCAAGTTTTCGGGGAGGGTGAGCAGTTCTTC
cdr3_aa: CASSQVFGEGEQFF

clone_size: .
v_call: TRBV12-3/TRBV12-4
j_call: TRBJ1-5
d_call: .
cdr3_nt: TGTGCCAGCAGTGGGGTGGGCGAGACTCAGCCCCAGCATTTT
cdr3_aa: CASSGVGETQPQHF

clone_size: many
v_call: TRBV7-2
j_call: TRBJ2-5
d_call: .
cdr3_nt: TGTGCCAGCAGTTTAGGCTACCAAGAGACCCAGTACTTC
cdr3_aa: CASSLGYQETQYF

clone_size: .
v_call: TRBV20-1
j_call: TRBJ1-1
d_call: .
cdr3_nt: TGCAGTGCCACAGCCAGGGTTGTGGGCACTGAAGCTTTCTTT
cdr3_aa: CSATARVVGTEAFF

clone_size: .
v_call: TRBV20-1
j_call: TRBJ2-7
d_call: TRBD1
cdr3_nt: TGCAGTGCTAGAGACCCCCGACAGGGGACGGCCTACGAGCAGTACTTC
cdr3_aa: CSARDPRQGTAYEQYF

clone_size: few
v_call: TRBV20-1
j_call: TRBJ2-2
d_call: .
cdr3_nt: TGCAGTGCTAGAGACGTCAAGAGGGGCGGTAACACCGGGGAGCTGTTTTTT
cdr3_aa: CSARDVKRGGNTGELFF

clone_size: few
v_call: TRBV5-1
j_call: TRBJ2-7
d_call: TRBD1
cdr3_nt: TGCGCCAGCAGCTTCATTGACAGGGTGTCCACGTACGAGCAGTACTTC
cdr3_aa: CASSFIDRVSTYEQYF

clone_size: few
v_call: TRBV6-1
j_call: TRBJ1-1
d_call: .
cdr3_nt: TGTGCCAGCAGTAAGACAGCCATAAGGGACACTGAAGCTTTCTTT
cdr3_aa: CASSKTAIRDTEAFF

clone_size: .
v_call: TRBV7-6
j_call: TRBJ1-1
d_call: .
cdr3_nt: TGTGCCAGCAGCCGAGCATCCGAGAACACTGAAGCTTTCTTT
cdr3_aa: CASSRASENTEAFF

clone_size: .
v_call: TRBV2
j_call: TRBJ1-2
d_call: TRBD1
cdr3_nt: TGTGCCAGTACAGGGGGCCTCTCGTATGGCTACACCTTC
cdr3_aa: CASTGGLSYGYTF

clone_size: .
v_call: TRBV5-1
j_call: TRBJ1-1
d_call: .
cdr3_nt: TGCGCCAGCAGCGGACAGCGGACTGAAGCTTTCTTT
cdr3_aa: CASSGQRTEAFF

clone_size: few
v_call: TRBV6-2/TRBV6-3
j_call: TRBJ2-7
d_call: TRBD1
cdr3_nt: TGTGCCAGCAGAGAGATCCAGGGGGTAAACGAGCAGTACTTC
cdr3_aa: CASREIQGVNEQYF

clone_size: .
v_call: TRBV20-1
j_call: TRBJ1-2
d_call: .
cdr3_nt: TGCAGTGCGTCGAGAGGGAACGATGGCTACACCTTC
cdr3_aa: CSASRGNDGYTF

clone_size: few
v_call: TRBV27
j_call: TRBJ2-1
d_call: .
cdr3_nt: TGTGCCAGCACACTGGGGGCCAATGAGCAGTTCTTC
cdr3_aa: CASTLGANEQFF

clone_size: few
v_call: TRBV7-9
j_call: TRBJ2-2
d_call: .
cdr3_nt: TGTGCCAGCAGAAGAAGCGGAGACACCGGGGAGCTGTTTTTT
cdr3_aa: CASRRSGDTGELFF

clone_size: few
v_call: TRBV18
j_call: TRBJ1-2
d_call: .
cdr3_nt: TGTGCCAGCTCACCGACTCGACAAAACTATGGCTACACCTTC
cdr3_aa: CASSPTRQNYGYTF

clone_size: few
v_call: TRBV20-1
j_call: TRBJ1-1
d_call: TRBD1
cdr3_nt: TGCAGTGCTAGTCCAAACAGGGGAGGTCCAGCTTTCTTT
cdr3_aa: CSASPNRGGPAFF

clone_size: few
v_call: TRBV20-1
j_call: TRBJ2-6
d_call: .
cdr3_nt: TGCAGTGCTAGAAGGCGGAGAGTAGCTGGGGCCAACGTCCTGACTTTC
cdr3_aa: CSARRRRVAGANVLTF

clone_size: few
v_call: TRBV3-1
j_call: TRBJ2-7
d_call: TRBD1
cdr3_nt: TGTGCCAGCAGCCGGCAAGTTTCCGGGACAGGGGCCTACGAGCAGTACTTC
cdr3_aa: CASSRQVSGTGAYEQYF

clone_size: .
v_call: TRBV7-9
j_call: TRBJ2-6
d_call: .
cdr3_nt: TGTGCCAGCAGCTCTAGGACAGGGGCCAACGTCCTGACTTTC
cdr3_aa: CASSSRTGANVLTF

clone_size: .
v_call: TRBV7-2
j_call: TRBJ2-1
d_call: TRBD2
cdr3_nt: TGTGCCAGCAGCGGCCCTCTAGCGGGATCCTACAATGAGCAGTTCTTC
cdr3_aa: CASSGPLAGSYNEQFF

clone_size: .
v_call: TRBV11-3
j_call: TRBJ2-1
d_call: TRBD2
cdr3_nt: TGTGCCAGCAGCTTCACTAGCGGGAGAAGTGAGCAGTTCTTC
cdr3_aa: CASSFTSGRSEQFF

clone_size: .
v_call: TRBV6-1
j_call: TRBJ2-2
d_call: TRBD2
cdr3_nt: TGTGCCAGCAACCGACTAGCGGGAGTCGGGGAGCTGTTTTTT
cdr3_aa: CASNRLAGVGELFF

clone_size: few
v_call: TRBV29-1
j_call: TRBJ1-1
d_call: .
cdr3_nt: TGCAGCGTAGTCGACAGTACTGCTTTCTTT
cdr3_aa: CSVVDSTAFF

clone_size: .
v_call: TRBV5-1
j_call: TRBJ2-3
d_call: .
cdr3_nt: TGCGCCAGCAGGTTCAGGAGCACAGATACGCAGTATTTT
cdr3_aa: CASRFRSTDTQYF

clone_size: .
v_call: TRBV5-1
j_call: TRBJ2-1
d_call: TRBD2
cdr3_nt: TGCGCCAGCAGCGGGGGACTAGGGGCCGATGAGCAGTTCTTC
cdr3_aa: CASSGGLGADEQFF

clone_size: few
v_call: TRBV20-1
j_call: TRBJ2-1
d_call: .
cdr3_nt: TGCAGTGCTTTTCGGGGTAATGAGCAGTTCTTC
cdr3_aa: CSAFRGNEQFF

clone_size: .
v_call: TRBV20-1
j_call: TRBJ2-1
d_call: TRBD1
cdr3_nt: TGCAGTTCCCTAGGGGACAGGGCCTACAATGAGCAGTTCTTC
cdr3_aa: CSSLGDRAYNEQFF

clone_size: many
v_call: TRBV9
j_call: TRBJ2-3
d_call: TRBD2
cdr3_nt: TGTGCCAGCAGCGTCGGAACTAGCGGGGGTTCAGATACGCAGTATTTT
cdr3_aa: CASSVGTSGGSDTQYF

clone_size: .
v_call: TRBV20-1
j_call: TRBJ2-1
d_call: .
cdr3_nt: TGCAGTGCGTCGCGGAGAATGGCATACAATGAGCAGTTCTTC
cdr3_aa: CSASRRMAYNEQFF

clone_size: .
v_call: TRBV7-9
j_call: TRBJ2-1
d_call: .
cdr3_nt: TGTGCCAGCAAAGTGGGCGGTAATGAGCAGTTCTTC
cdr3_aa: CASKVGGNEQFF

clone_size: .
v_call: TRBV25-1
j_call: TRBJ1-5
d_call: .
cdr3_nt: TGTGCCAGTAGGACAGTAATCGGTGGCCGTCAGCCCCAGCATTTT
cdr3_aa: CASRTVIGGRQPQHF

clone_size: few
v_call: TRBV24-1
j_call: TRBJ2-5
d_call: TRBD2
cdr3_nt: TGTGCCACCAGTGAGGGTAGCGGGAGAGAACAAGAGACCCAGTACTTC
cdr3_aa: CATSEGSGREQETQYF

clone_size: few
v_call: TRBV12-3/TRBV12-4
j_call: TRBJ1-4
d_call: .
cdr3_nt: TGTGCCAGCAGTCCCACAGGTTCTCTTAATGAAAAACTGTTTTTT
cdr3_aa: CASSPTGSLNEKLFF

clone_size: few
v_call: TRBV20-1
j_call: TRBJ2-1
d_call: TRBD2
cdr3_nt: TGCAGTGCTAGGGCTACTAGCGGCTACAATGAGCAGTTCTTC
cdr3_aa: CSARATSGYNEQFF

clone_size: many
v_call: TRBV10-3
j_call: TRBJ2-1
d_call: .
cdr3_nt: TGTGCCATCAGTGAGTCGTGGGAAAATGAGCAGTTCTTC
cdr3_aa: CAISESWENEQFF

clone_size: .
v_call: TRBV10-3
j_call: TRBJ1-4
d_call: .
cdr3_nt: TGTGCCATCAGTGAGGGCGGGAAACTGTTTTTT
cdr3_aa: CAISEGGKLFF

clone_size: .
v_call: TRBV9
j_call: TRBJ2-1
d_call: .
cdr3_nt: TGTGCCAGCAGCGTAGCTACAGAAAATGAGCAGTTCTTC
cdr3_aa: CASSVATENEQFF

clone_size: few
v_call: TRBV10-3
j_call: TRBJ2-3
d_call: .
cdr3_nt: TGTGCCATCAGTGAGGGACAGAAAAGCACAGATACGCAGTATTTT
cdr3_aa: CAISEGQKSTDTQYF